This T cell receptor (beta chain) was observed in a study of cytomegalovirus exposure and HLA in healthy donors. Vbeta (60) and Jbeta (13) primers were used in the PCR. Only in-frame clones appear in the TCRdb table, and some are missing; sequencing was by immunoSEQ multiplex PCR. The table has just over 150,000 clones, around four fifths seen once; the top ten hold 1.5% to 2.5%. The CDR3 is 11 residues long. The V gene's germline CDR1 is MDHEN and CDR2 SYDVKM. V was trimmed by 5 bases and J by 5 bases, leaving 4 bases between them. The source material was PBMCs. The source is a man aged 18 to 35 in good health and CMV-seronegative. The V and J genes are TRBV28 and TRBJ1-5, with no clear D. DNA for the CDR3: TGTGCCAGCAGTCCCGATCAGCCCCAGCATTTT. Amino acids: CASSPDQPQHF.